This TCR beta chain came from a study of regulatory T cells in long-lasting Graves disease. This CDR3 has 12 amino acids. The V and J ends lost 6 bases and 6 bases respectively, with 11 bases between them. Germline V gene lookup returns CDR1 SNHLY and CDR2 FYNNEI. Time point of the sample: newly diagnosed GD, antithyroid drugs for less than 3 months. Researchers made the TCR library from RNA that was extracted from PBMCs. The study's findings and limits: More public clonotypes were shared by persistent patients (2,741) than by new patients (approximately 1,000).

Library construction for TCR beta used iRepertoire HTBI primers and Arm-PCR of CDR3 regions. TCRdb re-derived calls from the multiplex PCR reads in MiXCR, one entry per CDR3 protein. The table has 620,000 or so distinct CDR3 sequences, about 16% seen once; the top ten hold 15% to 20%. This clonotype was detected many times. What it binds is not known. These data also featured in a second study, about T cells in Graves' hyperthyroidism and ophthalmopathy. That source adds: TCR CDR3 regions were first amplified by RT-PCR with HTBI primers.

The sample here was peripheral blood mononuclear cells (PBMCs), taken at new diagnosis, from a patient treated with antithyroid drugs. This clonotype originated in a young woman with Graves disease. The V and J genes are TRBV2 and TRBJ1-2, with D perhaps TRBD1 (6 bases). The DNA for the CDR3 is TGTGCCAGCAGACAGGGCTCGGATGGCTACACCTTC. Translating gives CASRQGSDGYTF.